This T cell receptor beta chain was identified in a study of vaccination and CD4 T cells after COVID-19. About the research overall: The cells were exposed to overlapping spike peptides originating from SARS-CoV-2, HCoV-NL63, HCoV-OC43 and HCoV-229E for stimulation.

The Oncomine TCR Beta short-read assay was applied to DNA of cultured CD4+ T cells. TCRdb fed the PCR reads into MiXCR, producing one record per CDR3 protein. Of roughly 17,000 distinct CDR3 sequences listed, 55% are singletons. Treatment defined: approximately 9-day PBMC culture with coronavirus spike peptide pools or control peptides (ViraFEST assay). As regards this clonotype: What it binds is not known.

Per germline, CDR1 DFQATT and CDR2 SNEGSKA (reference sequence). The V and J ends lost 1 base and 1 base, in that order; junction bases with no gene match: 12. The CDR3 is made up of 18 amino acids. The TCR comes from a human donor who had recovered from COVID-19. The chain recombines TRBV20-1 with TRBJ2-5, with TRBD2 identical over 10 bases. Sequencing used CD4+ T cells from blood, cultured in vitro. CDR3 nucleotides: TGCAGTGCTAGAGTACCTAGCGGGAGCTTCTACGGCCAAGAGACCCAGTACTTC. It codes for CSARVPSGSFYGQETQYF.